Each of the 3 T cell receptor beta chains below was sequenced from the same sample in a study of CXCR3-negative and CXCR3-positive naive CD8 T cells (dated by TCRdb to the late 2010s). Results the study describes overall, beyond this receptor: TRB CDR3s from CXCR3-positive naive cells showed higher hydrophobicity (lower Kidera factor 4), lower energy, and higher strength and volume indices than CXCR3-negative naive cells.

These reads were obtained on a NextSeq 550. The Human TCR Profiling Kit (MiLaboratory) was used to prepare UMI-labeled 5' RACE TRB cDNA libraries. TCRdb reprocessed the reads, and each CDR3 protein sequence is entered once, without DNA. The sample's records list around 150,000 distinct CDR3 sequences. Of the sample, 0.41% falls within the top ten clones. The antigens of these receptors remain unknown. The sample taken for sequencing was naive CXCR3+ CD8+ T cells from blood. This specimen's cell subset or site label, per the study, means: CD45RO-CCR7+CD27+CD95- naive CD8+ T cells expressing CXCR3 (TNR3+). These receptor sequences come from a human donor in good health. Some clones in this sample may be carry-over from other donors' samples.

The chain is built from TRBV5-1 and TRBJ2-3; there is no DNA to check the TCRdb D call of TRBD1. The CDR3 is 13 amino acids. Per germline, CDR1 SGHRS and CDR2 YFSETQ. The chain's CDR3 is CASSPGAADTQYF.

The chain has TRBV20-1 and TRBJ2-5. Germline V gene data show CDR1 as DFQATT and CDR2 as SNEGSKA (reference sequence). This CDR3 region has 13 residues. The CDR3 loop is CSAREQNQETQYF.

This sequence joins TRBV27 and TRBJ1-5; the D gene TCRdb calls, TRBD1, cannot be checked with no DNA. CDR3 length equals 17 residues. Germline assignment: CDR1 MNHEY and CDR2 SMNVEV (reference sequence). CDR3 sequence reads: CASSFLARGGTGQPQHF.